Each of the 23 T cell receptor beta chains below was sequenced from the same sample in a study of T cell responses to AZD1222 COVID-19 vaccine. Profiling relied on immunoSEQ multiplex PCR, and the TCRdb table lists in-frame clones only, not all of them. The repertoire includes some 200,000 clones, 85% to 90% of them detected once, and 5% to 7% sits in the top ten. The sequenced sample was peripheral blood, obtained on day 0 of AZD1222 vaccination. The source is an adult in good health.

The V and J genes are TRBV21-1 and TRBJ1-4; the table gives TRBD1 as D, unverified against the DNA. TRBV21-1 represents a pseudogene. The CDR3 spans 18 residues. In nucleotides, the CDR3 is TGTGCCAGCAGCAACTTACCGACAGGGGGAGACTATAATGAAAAACTGTTTTTT. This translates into CASSNLPTGGDYNEKLFF.

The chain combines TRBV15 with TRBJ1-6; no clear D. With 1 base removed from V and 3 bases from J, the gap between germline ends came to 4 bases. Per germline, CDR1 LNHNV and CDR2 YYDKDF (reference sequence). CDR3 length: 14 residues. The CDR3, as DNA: TGTGCCACCAGCAGAGGCAGCTATAATTCACCCCTCCACTTT. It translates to CATSRGSYNSPLHF. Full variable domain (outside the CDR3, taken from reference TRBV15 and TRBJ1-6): DAMVIQNPRYQVTQFGKPVTLSCSQTLNHNVMYWYQQKSSQAPKLLFHYYDKDFNNEADTPDNFQSRRPNTSFCFLDIRSPGLGDTAMYLCATSRGSYNSPLHFGNGTRLTVT.

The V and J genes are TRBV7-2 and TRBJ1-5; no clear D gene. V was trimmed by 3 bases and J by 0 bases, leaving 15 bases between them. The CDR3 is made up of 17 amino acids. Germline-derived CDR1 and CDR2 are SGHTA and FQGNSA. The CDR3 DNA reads TGTGCCAGCAGCTTCGTTGGGCCTGTCGCTAGCAATCAGCCCCAGCATTTT. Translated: CASSFVGPVASNQPQHF.

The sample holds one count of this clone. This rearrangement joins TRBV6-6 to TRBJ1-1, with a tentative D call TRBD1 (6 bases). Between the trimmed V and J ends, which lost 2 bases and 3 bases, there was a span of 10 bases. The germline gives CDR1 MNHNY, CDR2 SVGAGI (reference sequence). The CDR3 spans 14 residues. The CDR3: CASSYGTSDTEAFF. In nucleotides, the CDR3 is TGTGCCAGCAGTTACGGGACATCGGACACTGAAGCTTTCTTT.

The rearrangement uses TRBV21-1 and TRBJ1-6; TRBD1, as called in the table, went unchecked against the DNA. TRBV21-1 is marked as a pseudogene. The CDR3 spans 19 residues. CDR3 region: CASSKAQAIPGQGNSPLHF. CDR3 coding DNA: TGTGCCAGCAGCAAAGCGCAGGCAATCCCGGGACAGGGTAATTCACCCCTCCACTTT.

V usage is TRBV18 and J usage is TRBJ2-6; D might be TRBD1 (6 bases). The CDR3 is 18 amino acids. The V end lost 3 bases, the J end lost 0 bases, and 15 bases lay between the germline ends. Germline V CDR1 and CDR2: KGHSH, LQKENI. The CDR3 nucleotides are TGTGCCAGCTCACCCTTGGACAGAGCTATCTCTGGGGCCAACGTCCTGACTTTC. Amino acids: CASSPLDRAISGANVLTF.

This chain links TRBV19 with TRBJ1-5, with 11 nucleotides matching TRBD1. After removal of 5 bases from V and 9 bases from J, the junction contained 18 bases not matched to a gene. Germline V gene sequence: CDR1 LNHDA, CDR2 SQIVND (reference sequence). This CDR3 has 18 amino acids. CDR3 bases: TGTGCCAGTAGTCTATTGCATTGGACAGGGGGCCTAACAAGGCCCCAGCATTTT. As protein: CASSLLHWTGGLTRPQHF.

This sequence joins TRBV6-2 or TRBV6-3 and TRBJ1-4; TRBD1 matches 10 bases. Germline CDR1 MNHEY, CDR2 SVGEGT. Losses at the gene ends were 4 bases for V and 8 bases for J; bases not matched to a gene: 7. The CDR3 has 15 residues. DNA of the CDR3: TGTGCCAGCAGTTCCGCCGGGACAGGGGACGAAAAACTGTTTTTT. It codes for CASSSAGTGDEKLFF.

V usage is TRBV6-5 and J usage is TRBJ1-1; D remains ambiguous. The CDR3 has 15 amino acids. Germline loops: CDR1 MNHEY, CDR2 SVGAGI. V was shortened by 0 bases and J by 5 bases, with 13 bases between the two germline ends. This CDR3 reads CASSYSPTGRTEAFF. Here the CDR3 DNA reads TGTGCCAGCAGTTACTCACCTACGGGTCGGACTGAAGCTTTCTTT.

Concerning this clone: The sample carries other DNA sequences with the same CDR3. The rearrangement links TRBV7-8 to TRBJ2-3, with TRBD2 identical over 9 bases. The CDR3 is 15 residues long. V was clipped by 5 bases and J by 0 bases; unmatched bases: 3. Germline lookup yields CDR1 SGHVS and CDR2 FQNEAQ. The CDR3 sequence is CASSPLAGSTDTQYF. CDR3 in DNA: TGTGCCAGCAGCCCGCTAGCGGGAAGCACAGATACGCAGTATTTT.

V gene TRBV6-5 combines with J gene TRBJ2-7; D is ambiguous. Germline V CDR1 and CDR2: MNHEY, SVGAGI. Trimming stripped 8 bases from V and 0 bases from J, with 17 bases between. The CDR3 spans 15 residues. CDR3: CASWGVGLSSYEQYF. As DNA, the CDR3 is TGTGCCAGCTGGGGTGTTGGGTTAAGCTCCTACGAGCAGTACTTC.

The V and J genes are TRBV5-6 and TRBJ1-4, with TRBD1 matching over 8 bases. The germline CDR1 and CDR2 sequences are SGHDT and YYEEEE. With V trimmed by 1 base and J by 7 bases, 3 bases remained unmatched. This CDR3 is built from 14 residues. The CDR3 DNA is TGTGCCAGCAGCTTGCAGGGGGCGGGTGAAAAACTGTTTTTT. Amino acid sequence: CASSLQGAGEKLFF.

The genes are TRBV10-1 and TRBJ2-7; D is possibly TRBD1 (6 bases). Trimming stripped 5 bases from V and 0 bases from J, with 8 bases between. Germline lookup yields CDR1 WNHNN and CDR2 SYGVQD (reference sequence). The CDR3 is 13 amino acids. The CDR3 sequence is CASSPGHSYEQYF. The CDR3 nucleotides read TGCGCCAGCAGTCCGGGACACTCCTACGAGCAGTACTTC.

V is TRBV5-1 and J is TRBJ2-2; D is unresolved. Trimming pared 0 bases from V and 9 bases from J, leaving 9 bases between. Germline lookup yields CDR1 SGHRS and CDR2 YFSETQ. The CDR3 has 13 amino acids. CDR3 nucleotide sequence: TGCGCCAGCAGCTTGGCCCCCCTATGGGAGCTGTTTTTT. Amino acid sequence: CASSLAPLWELFF.

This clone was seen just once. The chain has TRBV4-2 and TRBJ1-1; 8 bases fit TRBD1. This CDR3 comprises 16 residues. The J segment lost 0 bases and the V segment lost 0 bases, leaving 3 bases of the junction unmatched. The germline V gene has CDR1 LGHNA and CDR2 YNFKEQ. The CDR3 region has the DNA TGTGCCAGCAGCCAAGACAGGGGGCTTATGAACACTGAAGCTTTCTTT. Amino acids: CASSQDRGLMNTEAFF.

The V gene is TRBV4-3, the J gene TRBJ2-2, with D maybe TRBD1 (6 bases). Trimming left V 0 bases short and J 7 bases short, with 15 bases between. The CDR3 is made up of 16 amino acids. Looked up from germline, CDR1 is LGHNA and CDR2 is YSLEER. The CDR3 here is CASSQDGWGQSGELFF. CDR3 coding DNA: TGCGCCAGCAGCCAAGATGGGTGGGGGCAGAGCGGGGAGCTGTTTTTT.

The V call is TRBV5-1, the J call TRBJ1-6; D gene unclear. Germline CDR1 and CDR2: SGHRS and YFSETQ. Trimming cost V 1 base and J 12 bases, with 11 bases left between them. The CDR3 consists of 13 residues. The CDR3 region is CASSLLESEPLHF. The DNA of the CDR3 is TGCGCCAGCAGCTTGCTGGAGAGCGAACCCCTCCACTTT.

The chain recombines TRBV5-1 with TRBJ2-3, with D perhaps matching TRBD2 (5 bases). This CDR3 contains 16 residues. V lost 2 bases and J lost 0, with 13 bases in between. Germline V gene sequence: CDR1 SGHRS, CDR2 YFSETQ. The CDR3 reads CASSFRGAASTDTQYF. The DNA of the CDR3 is TGCGCCAGCAGCTTTAGAGGAGCGGCAAGCACAGATACGCAGTATTTT. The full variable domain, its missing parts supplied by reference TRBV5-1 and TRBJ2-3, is KAGVTQTPRYLIKTRGQQVTLSCSPISGHRSVSWYQQTPGQGLQFLFEYFSETQRNKGNFPGRFSGRQFSNSRSEMNVSTLELGDSALYLCASSFRGAASTDTQYFGPGTRLTVL.

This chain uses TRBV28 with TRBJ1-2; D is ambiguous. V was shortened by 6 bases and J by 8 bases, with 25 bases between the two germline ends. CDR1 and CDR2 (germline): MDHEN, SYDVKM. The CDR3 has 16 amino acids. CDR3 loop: CASSRPGLNLPGGYTF. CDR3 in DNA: TGTGCCAGCAGCCGCCCAGGCCTTAACCTCCCCGGGGGCTACACCTTC.

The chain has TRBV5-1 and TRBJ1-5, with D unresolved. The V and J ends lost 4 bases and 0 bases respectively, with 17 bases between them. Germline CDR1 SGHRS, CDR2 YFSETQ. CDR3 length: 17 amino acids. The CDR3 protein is CASSPTPQSNSNQPQHF. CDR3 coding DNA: TGCGCCAGCAGCCCCACGCCCCAGAGTAATAGCAATCAGCCCCAGCATTTT.

The CDR3 coding sequence is TGTGCCAGCAGCTTTAGGTCCCGCGGGCGGTCTGGGGCCAACGTCCTGACTTTC. It specifies CASSFRSRGRSGANVLTF. The V gene is TRBV5-4, the J gene TRBJ2-6, with D perhaps matching TRBD2 (5 bases). V dropped 2 bases and J dropped 1 base, with 16 bases sitting between them. Looked up from germline, CDR1 is SGHNT and CDR2 is YYREEE (reference sequence). The CDR3 is 18 residues long.

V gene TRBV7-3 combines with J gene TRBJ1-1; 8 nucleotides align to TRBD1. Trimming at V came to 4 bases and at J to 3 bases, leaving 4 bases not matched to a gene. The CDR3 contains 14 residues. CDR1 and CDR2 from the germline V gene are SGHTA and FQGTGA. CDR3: CASSSQGAYTEAFF. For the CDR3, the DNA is TGTGCCAGCAGCTCCCAGGGGGCCTACACTGAAGCTTTCTTT.

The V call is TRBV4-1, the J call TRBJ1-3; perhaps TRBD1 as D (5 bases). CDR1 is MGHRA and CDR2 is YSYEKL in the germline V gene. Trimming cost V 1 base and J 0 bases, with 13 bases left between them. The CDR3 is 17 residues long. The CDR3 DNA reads TGCGCCAGCAGCCAAGCTTCCCAGGGTAGCTCTGGAAACACCATATATTTT. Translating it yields CASSQASQGSSGNTIYF.